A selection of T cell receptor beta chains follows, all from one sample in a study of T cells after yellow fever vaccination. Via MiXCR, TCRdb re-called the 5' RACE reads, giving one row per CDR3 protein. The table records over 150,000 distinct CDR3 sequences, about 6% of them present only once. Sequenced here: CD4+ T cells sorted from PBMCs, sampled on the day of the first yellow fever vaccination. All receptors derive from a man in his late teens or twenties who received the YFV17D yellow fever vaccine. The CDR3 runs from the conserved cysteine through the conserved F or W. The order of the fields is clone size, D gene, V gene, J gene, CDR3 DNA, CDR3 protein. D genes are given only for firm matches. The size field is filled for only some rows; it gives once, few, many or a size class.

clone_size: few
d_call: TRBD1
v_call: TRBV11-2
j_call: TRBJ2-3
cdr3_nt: TGTGCCAGCAGCTTAGGGGTAGGGGGCCTTGGAGATACGCAGTATTTT
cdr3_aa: CASSLGVGGLGDTQYF

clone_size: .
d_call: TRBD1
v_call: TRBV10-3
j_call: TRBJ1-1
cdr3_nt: TGTGCCATGGGACAGGGCAGTGAAACTGAAGCTTTCTTT
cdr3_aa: CAMGQGSETEAFF

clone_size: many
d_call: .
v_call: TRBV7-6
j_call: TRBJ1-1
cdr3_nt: TGTGCCAGCAGCCCCTGGGGGGTGAACACTGAAGCTTTCTTT
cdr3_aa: CASSPWGVNTEAFF

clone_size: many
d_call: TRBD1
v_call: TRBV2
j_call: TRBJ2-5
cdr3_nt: TGTGCCAGCAATGAACAGGGGGCCGATGGGACCCAGTACTTC
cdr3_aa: CASNEQGADGTQYF

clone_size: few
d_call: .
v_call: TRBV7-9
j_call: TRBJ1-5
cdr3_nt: TGTGCCAGCAGCTTTGACGGGATGGGCAATCAGCCCCAGCATTTT
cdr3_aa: CASSFDGMGNQPQHF

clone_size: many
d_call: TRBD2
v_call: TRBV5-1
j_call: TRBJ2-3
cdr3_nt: TGCGCCAGCAGCTTGGCTGCCAGCGGGGGAGGCACAGATACGCAGTATTTT
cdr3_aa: CASSLAASGGGTDTQYF

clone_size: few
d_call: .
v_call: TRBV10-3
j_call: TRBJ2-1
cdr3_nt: TGTGCCATCAGCAGGGGGGTCAATGAGCAGTTCTTC
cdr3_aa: CAISRGVNEQFF

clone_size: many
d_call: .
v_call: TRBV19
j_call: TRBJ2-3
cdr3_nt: TGTGCCAGTAGCGACAGTTCAGATACGCAGTATTTT
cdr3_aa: CASSDSSDTQYF

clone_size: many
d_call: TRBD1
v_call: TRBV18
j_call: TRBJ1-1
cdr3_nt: TGTGCCAGCTCACCTTTCACTTCAGGGGGTCGAGGCACTGAAGCTTTCTTT
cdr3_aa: CASSPFTSGGRGTEAFF

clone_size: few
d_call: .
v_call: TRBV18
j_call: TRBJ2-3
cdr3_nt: TGTGCCAGCTCACCAGCAGATACGCAGTATTTT
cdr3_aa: CASSPADTQYF

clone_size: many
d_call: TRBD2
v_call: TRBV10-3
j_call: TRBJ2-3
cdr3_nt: TGTGCCATCGAGAGCGGGGGCACAGATACGCAGTATTTT
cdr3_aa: CAIESGGTDTQYF

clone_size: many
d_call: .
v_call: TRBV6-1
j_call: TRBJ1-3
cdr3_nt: TGTGCCAGCAGCCACTCTGGAAACACCATATATTTT
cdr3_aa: CASSHSGNTIYF

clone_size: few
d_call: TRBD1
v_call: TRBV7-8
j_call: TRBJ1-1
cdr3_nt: TGTGCCAGCAGCCCCGGACAGGCTAACCCAAACACTGAAGCTTTCTTT
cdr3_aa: CASSPGQANPNTEAFF

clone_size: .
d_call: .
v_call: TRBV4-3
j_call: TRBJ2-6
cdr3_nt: TGCGCCAGCAGCCTATTAGTCTCTGGGGCCAACGTCCTGACTTTC
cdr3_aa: CASSLLVSGANVLTF

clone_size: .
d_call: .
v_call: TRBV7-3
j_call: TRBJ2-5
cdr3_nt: TGTGCCAGCAGCTCTCGACTAGGCCCTCTAGAGACCCAGTACTTC
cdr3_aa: CASSSRLGPLETQYF

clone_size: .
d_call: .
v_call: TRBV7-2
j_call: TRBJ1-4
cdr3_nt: TGTGCCAGCAGCTTAGTGCGGGGAGGACATGAAAAACTGTTTTTT
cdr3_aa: CASSLVRGGHEKLFF

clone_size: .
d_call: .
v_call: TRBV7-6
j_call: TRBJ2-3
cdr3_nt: TGTGCCAGCAGTAACAGCAGGAGCACAGATACGCAGTATTTT
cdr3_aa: CASSNSRSTDTQYF

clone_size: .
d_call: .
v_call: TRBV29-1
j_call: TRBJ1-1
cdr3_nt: TGCAGCGGTCAAGGGGGGGGCGGGGCCGCTTTCTTT
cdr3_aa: CSGQGGGGAAFF

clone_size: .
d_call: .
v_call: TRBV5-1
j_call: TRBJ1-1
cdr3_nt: TGCGCCAGCAGCTTGCGATGGAGGGGGAACACTGAAGCTTTCTTT
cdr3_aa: CASSLRWRGNTEAFF

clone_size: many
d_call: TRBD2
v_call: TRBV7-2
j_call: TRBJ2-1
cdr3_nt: TGTGCCAGCAGCCCACATATGGCGGGGGGCCTCAATGAGCAGTTCTTC
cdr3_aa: CASSPHMAGGLNEQFF

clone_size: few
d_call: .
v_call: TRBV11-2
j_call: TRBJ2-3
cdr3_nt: TGTGCCAGCAGCTCGTGGACAATCCTGCCAGATACGCAGTATTTT
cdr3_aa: CASSSWTILPDTQYF

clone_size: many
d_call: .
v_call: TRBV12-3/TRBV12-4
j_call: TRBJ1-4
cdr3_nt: TGTGCCAGCAGTCCAGGGACGAGAGGAACTAATGAAAAACTGTTTTTT
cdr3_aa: CASSPGTRGTNEKLFF

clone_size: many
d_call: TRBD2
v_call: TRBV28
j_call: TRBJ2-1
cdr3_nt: TGTGCCAGCAGTTTATTCCATGCGGGGGGCCTCTACAATGAGCAGTTCTTC
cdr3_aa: CASSLFHAGGLYNEQFF

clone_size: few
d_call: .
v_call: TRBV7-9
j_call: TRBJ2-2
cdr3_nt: TGTGCCAGCGGGGTGTTTCTAGGAACCGGGGAGCTGTTTTTT
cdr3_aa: CASGVFLGTGELFF

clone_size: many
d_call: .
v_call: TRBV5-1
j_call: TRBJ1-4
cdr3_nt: TGCGCCAGCAGCCCGGGGTTCGAAAATGAAAAACTGTTTTTT
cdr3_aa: CASSPGFENEKLFF

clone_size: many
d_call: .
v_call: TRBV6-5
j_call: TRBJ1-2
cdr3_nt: TGTGCCAGCAGTTACCCGGACGACCTGGGCGGCTACACCTTC
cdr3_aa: CASSYPDDLGGYTF

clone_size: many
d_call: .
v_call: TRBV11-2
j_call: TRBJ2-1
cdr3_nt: TGTGCCAGCAGCTTAGCCAGCTACAATGAGCAGTTCTTC
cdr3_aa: CASSLASYNEQFF

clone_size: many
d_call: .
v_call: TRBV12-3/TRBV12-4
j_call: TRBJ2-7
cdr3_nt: TGTGCCAGCAGTGGCGGTGGGGACTACGAGCAGTACTTC
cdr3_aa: CASSGGGDYEQYF

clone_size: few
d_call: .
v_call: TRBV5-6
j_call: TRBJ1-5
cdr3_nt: TGTGCCAGCAGCTCTCTCAGGGGACGGCATAGCAATCAGCCCCAGCATTTT
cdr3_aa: CASSSLRGRHSNQPQHF

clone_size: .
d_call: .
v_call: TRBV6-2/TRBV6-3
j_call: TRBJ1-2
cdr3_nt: TGTGCCAGCAGTTACTCGGGGGGGTTGGTTCGCTACACCTTC
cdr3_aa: CASSYSGGLVRYTF

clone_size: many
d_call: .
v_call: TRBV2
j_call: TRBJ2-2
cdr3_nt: TGTGCCAGCAGTGAAGCCAATCAGGGGTCCGGGGAGCTGTTTTTT
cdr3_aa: CASSEANQGSGELFF

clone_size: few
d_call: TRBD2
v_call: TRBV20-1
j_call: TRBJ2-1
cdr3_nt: TGCAGTGCTAGATTCCCTCTAGCGGGGGATGAGCAGTTCTTC
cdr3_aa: CSARFPLAGDEQFF

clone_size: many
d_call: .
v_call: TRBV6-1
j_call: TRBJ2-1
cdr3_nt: TGTGCCAGCAGCCTACCCCGACGGATCCACAATGAGCAGTTCTTC
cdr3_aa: CASSLPRRIHNEQFF

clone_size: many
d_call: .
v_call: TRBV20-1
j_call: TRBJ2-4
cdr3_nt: TGCAGTGCTCTCTCCCCTCCCCTCAACATTCAGTACTTC
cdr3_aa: CSALSPPLNIQYF

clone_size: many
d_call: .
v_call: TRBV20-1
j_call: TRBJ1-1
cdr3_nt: TGCAGTGCTAGAGATAGGGGTAGGATGACAACTGAAGCTTTCTTT
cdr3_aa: CSARDRGRMTTEAFF

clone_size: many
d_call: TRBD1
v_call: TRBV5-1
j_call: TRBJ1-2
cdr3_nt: TGCGCCAGCAGCGACCGGGACAGAGAGTACTATGGCTACACCTTC
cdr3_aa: CASSDRDREYYGYTF

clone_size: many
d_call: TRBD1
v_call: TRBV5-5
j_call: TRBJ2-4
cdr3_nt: TGTGCCAGCAGCTTCGGCGGGACAGGGGGAAACATTCAGTACTTC
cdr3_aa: CASSFGGTGGNIQYF

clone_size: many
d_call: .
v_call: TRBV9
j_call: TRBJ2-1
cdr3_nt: TGTGCCAGCAGGGAGATAAGCTCCTACAATGAGCAGTTCTTC
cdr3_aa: CASREISSYNEQFF

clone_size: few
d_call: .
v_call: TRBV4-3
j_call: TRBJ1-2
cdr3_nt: TGCGCCAGCAGCCAGTCCAGGGGAGCCTCTAACTATGGCTACACCTTC
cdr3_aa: CASSQSRGASNYGYTF

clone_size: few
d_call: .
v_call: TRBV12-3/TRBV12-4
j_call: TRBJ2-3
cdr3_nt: TGTGCCAGCAGTTTAGATCCGGGGAGCACAGATACGCAGTATTTT
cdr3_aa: CASSLDPGSTDTQYF

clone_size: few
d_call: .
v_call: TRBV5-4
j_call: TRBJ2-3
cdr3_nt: TGTGCCAGCAGCTCTCCCGTAAGGGCCCACACAGATACGCAGTATTTT
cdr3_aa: CASSSPVRAHTDTQYF

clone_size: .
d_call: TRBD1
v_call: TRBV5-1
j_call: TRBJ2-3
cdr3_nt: TGCGCCAGCAGTAATGACAGGGTAGTGGGCGATACGCAGTATTTT
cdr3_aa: CASSNDRVVGDTQYF

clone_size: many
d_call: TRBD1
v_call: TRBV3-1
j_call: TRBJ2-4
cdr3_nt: TGTGCCAGCAGCCAAGTCCGGGACAGGGCGAACATTCAGTACTTC
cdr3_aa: CASSQVRDRANIQYF

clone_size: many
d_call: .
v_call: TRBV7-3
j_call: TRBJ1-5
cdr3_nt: TGTGCCAGCAGGTTGGAAGGGGATCAGCCCCAGCATTTT
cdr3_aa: CASRLEGDQPQHF

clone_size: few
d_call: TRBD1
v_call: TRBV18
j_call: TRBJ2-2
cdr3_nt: TGTGCCAGCTCACCTCCAGGACAGGGTGGCACCGGGGAGCTGTTTTTT
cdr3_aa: CASSPPGQGGTGELFF

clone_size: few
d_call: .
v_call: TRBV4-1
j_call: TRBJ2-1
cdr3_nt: TGCGCCAGCAGCCAAGGTCGGGGCGGGATGCTCTACAATGAGCAGTTCTTC
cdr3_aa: CASSQGRGGMLYNEQFF

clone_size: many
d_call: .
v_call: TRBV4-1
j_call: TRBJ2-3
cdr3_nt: TGCGCCAGCAGCGCCCCGGGTGGTCCAGATACGCAGTATTTT
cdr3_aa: CASSAPGGPDTQYF

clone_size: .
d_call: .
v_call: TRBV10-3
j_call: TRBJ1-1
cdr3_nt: TGTGCCATCAGTGATGTTCCATCGCGGCGAAACACTGAAGCTTTCTTT
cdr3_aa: CAISDVPSRRNTEAFF

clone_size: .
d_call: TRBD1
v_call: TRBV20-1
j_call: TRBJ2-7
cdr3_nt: TGCAGTGCTAGGGAACCGGGACAGCGGGAGCAGTACTTC
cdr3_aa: CSAREPGQREQYF

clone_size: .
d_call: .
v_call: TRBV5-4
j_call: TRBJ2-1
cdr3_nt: TGTGCCAGCAGCTTTGAGAGGGCAGAGCAGTTCTTC
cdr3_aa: CASSFERAEQFF

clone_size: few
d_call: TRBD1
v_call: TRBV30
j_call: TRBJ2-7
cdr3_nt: TGTGCCTGGAGCCGTCCGGGACAGGGCTACGAGCAGTACTTC
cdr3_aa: CAWSRPGQGYEQYF

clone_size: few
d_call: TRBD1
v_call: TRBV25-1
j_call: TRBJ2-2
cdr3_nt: TGTGCCAGCAGTGAAAGGGACAGGCAGAACACCGGGGAGCTGTTTTTT
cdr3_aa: CASSERDRQNTGELFF